This T cell receptor (beta chain) was sequenced in a study of blood T cell repertoires in COVID-19. Study information: Samples of COVID-19 (acute and convalescent) were obtained from the United States, Italy and Spain.

This clone was detected once. Germline V gene data show CDR1 as SGHDT and CDR2 as YYEEEE. CDR3 length: 15 residues. V lost 0 bases and J 5 bases, leaving 15 bases between the germline ends. While infection was still active, Seattle patients were enrolled and then followed longitudinally. As handled by the study authors: Reference gene primer amplification yielded estimated nucleated cell counts. The data were produced by immunoSEQ multiplex PCR, yet TCRdb's version contains in-frame clones alone and is incomplete. The D gene and trimming were derived from the DNA, and the V and J assignments and clone size from that table. The sample lists 150,000 to 200,000 clones, approximately 85% occurring once.

The rearrangement uses TRBV5-6 and TRBJ2-7, with D perhaps TRBD1 (6 bases). This sequence originates from a man at least 80 years old with COVID-19, enrolled during active disease. The sample consisted of peripheral blood. The chain's CDR3 is CASSLAGWGQDEQYF. The CDR3 coding sequence is TGTGCCAGCAGCTTGGCAGGCTGGGGGCAGGACGAGCAGTACTTC.